This TCR beta chain is from a study of T cell responses to AZD1222 COVID-19 vaccine. General observations from the study: Spike was spanned by vaccine-associated CD4 TCRs, with dominance at 160-218 and 743-854. In all cases, repertoires were sampled only after the peak T cell response.

J was trimmed by 8 bases and V by 1 base; bases with no gene match: 5. The CDR3 contains 14 residues. Per germline, CDR1 LGHNA and CDR2 YSLEER. TCRdb keeps only in-frame clones here, not all; method: immunoSEQ multiplex PCR. The sample lists approximately 150,000 clones, more than 85% occurring once. For this clone: Its antigen is currently unknown.

This specimen was peripheral blood, taken on day 0 of AZD1222 vaccination. This receptor was taken from an adult in good health. The chain couples TRBV4-3 to TRBJ1-2, with TRBD1 identical over 9 bases. CDR3 coding DNA: TGCGCCAGCAGCCAAGGGACAGGGGTATACGGCTACACCTTC. Translation gives CASSQGTGVYGYTF.